A single sample is the source of the 5 T cell receptor beta chains below, sequenced in a study of graft-versus-host responses after intestinal transplantation. The antigens of these receptors remain unknown. TCRdb's table, derived via immunoSEQ multiplex PCR, lists solely in-frame clones and lacks some. The sample records about 85,000 clones, approximately 90% being singletons. The starting material was unstimulated CD8+ T cells sorted from spleen or lymph node cells, obtained before transplant. The source of these receptors is a human donor who was the organ donor for an intestinal transplant.

This clone has just one count. The chain links TRBV5-1 to TRBJ2-3, with 9 bases lining up with TRBD2. The CDR3 contains 18 residues. Trimming removed 5 bases from V and 2 bases from J; junction bases left unmatched: 15. The germline gives CDR1 SGHRS, CDR2 YFSETQ. CDR3 loop: CASRQSGGRAPSTDTQYF. The DNA of the CDR3 is TGCGCCAGCAGGCAAAGTGGCGGGAGGGCCCCGTCCACAGATACGCAGTATTTT. Based on the CDR3 plus reference TRBV5-1 and TRBJ2-3, the full variable domain is KAGVTQTPRYLIKTRGQQVTLSCSPISGHRSVSWYQQTPGQGLQFLFEYFSETQRNKGNFPGRFSGRQFSNSRSEMNVSTLELGDSALYLCASRQSGGRAPSTDTQYFGPGTRLTVL.

This clone was recorded only once. The chain combines TRBV9 with TRBJ2-5; the match to TRBD2 covers 9 bases. Gene TRBJ2-7 matches the end of the DNA better, so the J call may be wrong. The CDR3 totals 15 residues. Looked up from germline, CDR1 is SGDLS and CDR2 is YYNGEE. CDR3 amino acids: CASSVSSGASYEQYF. The CDR3 region has the DNA TGTGCCAGCAGCGTCTCTAGCGGGGCCTCCTACGAGCAGTACTTC.

This chain uses TRBV28 with TRBJ2-3, with 13 bases identical to TRBD2. The V and J ends lost 6 bases and 4 bases, in that order; junction bases with no gene match: 25. CDR3 length equals 22 residues. Looked up from germline, CDR1 is MDHEN and CDR2 is SYDVKM. The CDR3 DNA follows: TGTGCCAGCAGCTCCGGGACGGGGGGGGAACTAGCGGGAGGGCCGATGGCAGATACGCAGTATTTT. This sequence encodes CASSSGTGGELAGGPMADTQYF.

This chain uses TRBV7-9 with TRBJ1-5, with 8 bases lining up with TRBD1. The CDR3 spans 17 residues. The V segment lost 4 bases and the J segment 3 bases; nucleotides outside the gene matches: 11. Germline CDR1 reads SEHNR; CDR2 reads FQNEAQ (reference sequence). The CDR3, as DNA: TGTGCCAGCAGCTCCCCCGGGACAGGCGCACTCAATCAGCCCCAGCATTTT. It specifies CASSSPGTGALNQPQHF.

The rearrangement links TRBV7-8 to TRBJ2-1, with 14 nucleotides matching TRBD2. The CDR3 totals 17 residues. The trim removed 5 bases at V and 8 bases at J, leaving 11 bases unmatched. Looked up from germline, CDR1 is SGHVS and CDR2 is FQNEAQ. The CDR3 spells CASSPGLAGDTLDEQFF. The CDR3 DNA reads as TGTGCCAGCAGCCCGGGACTAGCGGGGGATACCTTGGATGAGCAGTTCTTC.